Presented here are 5 T cell receptor beta chains from one specimen sequenced in a study of blood T cell repertoires in COVID-19. Sequencing was performed with immunoSEQ multiplex PCR; in TCRdb, only in-frame clones are kept and a portion is missing. The table shows fewer than 350,000 clones, with 70% to 90% occurring only once. Input material: peripheral blood. The receptor set was obtained from a woman aged 25 to 39 who had recovered from COVID-19.

This chain connects TRBV5-1 to TRBJ1-2; 9 nucleotides match TRBD1. Germline V gene sequence: CDR1 SGHRS, CDR2 YFSETQ. The CDR3 is made up of 18 amino acids. Trimming removed 4 bases from V and 3 bases from J; junction bases left unmatched: 16. DNA of the CDR3: TGCGCCAGCAGCCAGAACCCCGGGACAGGGAACTTTTACTATGGCTACACCTTC. Its translation is CASSQNPGTGNFYYGYTF.

The CDR3 loop is CASSDPGQKETQYF. CDR3 nucleotides: TGTGCCAGCTCCGATCCGGGACAGAAAGAGACCCAGTACTTC. This chain joins TRBV18 and TRBJ2-5, with 7 bases lining up with TRBD1. V lost 6 bases and J lost 3; bases outside the gene matches: 7. CDR1 is KGHSH and CDR2 is LQKENI in the germline V gene. The CDR3 runs to 14 residues. Full variable domain (outside the CDR3, taken from reference TRBV18 and TRBJ2-5): NAGVMQNPRHLVRRRGQEARLRCSPMKGHSHVYWYRQLPEEGLKFMVYLQKENIIDESGMPKERFSAEFPKEGPSILRIQQVVRGDSAAYFCASSDPGQKETQYFGPGTRLLVL.

The chain carries TRBV27 and TRBJ1-1; TRBD1 agrees at 9 bases. The CDR3 has 14 amino acids. Germline CDR1 reads MNHEY; CDR2 reads SMNVEV (reference sequence). V dropped 4 bases and J dropped 1; count of bases not matched to a gene: 1. CDR3 sequence (DNA): TGTGCCAGCAGTTGGGGACAGGGGAACACTGAAGCTTTCTTT. This gives the protein CASSWGQGNTEAFF.

The chain's CDR3 is CASSLVHNYGYTF. The CDR3 DNA is TGTGCCAGCAGCTTGGTTCATAACTATGGCTACACCTTC. The rearrangement joins TRBV5-6 to TRBJ1-2; D gene ambiguous. This CDR3 has 13 amino acids. Germline V gene data show CDR1 as SGHDT and CDR2 as YYEEEE. Trimming took off 0 bases at V and 1 base at J, with 4 bases between the two ends.

The rearrangement links TRBV7-9 to TRBJ2-2, with unresolved D. Per the germline V gene, CDR1 is SEHNR and CDR2 is FQNEAQ (reference sequence). V lost 1 base and J lost 3, with 15 bases in between. The CDR3 spans 17 residues. CDR3 sequence (DNA): TGTGCCAGCAGCTTAGAGCTTGGTGCTCCGGACACCGGGGAGCTGTTTTTT. This sequence encodes CASSLELGAPDTGELFF.